This T cell receptor (beta chain) originates from a study of OX40 agonist ivuxolimab in advanced cancers. Across the study: At 82.7% male, the cohort had a mean age of approximately 60 years, ranging from roughly 20 to 90. General study results and limits: In the 0.1-3.0 mg/kg groups, partial responders showed among the lowest expansion.

In regard to this clone: Its antigen is undetermined.

TCRdb's copy holds only in-frame clones and misses some; the assay was immunoSEQ multiplex PCR. The profile shows 100,000 or so clones, under 95% of them singletons. This TCR was sampled from an adult with an advanced solid tumor such as melanoma, head and neck, liver or kidney cancer. Sequenced material: CD4+ or CD8+ T cells sorted from blood, taken in a trial of the OX40 agonist ivuxolimab.

The CDR3 DNA reads TGTGCCAGCAGTGACGGGAACACCGGGGAGCTGTTTTTT. Translation gives CASSDGNTGELFF. The chain uses TRBV2 and TRBJ2-2; D not certain. CDR1 and CDR2 from the germline V gene are SNHLY and FYNNEI. The CDR3 runs to 13 residues. Trimming removed 3 bases at V and 1 base at J, with 3 bases between.